A single sample is the source of the 17 T cell receptor beta chains below, sequenced in a study of blood T cell repertoires in COVID-19 (TCRdb year 2020). Libraries were made using the immunoSEQ multiplex PCR assay. TCRdb holds this immuneACCESS table with in-frame rearrangements only. Some clones are missing; in checked studies, unresolved V genes explain under half, and the rest has no known cause. The sample records 150,000 to 200,000 clones, 70% to 90% of which are singletons. Jointly, the top ten make up roughly 9.1% of the sample. The sequencing sample was made of peripheral blood. Receptor source: a man in his forties or fifties with active or convalescent COVID-19.

This clone has ten or more counts. This sequence joins TRBV3-1 (or the pseudogene TRBV3-2) and TRBJ1-2, with D possibly matching TRBD1 (6 bases). The V end lost 5 bases, the J end lost 6 bases, and 16 bases lay between the germline ends. Germline V CDR1 and CDR2: LGHDT, YNNKEL (reference sequence). CDR3 length equals 14 residues. CDR3 bases: TGTGCCAGCAGCTTACCGGGACGGACAGATGGCTACACCTTC. Translating it yields CASSLPGRTDGYTF.

This chain links TRBV5-1 with TRBJ1-3, with 8 bases matching TRBD1. This CDR3 contains 14 residues. V lost 5 bases to trimming and J lost 3 bases; unmatched junction nucleotides: 4. CDR1 and CDR2 from the germline V gene are SGHRS and YFSETQ. The CDR3 bases are TGCGCCAGCAGTTACGACAGGGGTGGAAACACCATATATTTT. Translating it yields CASSYDRGGNTIYF.

This chain connects TRBV5-6 to TRBJ2-5; maybe TRBD2 (6 bases). From germline, CDR1 is SGHDT and CDR2 YYEEEE. The CDR3 is 15 amino acids. The V and J ends lost 2 bases and 7 bases respectively, with 18 bases between them. CDR3 DNA: TGTGCCAGCAGCTTTGGTTCAGAAAACGGGGGGACCCAGTACTTC. This translates into CASSFGSENGGTQYF.

This clone showed up just once. V and J are TRBV7-4 and TRBJ2-1, with D uncertain. V was shortened by 3 bases and J by 0 bases, with 9 bases between the two germline ends. Germline lookup yields CDR1 SGHVT and CDR2 SQSDAQ. The CDR3 has 15 amino acids. CDR3 residues: CASSFRMSSYNEQFF. In DNA form, the CDR3 reads TGTGCCAGCAGCTTTCGTATGAGCTCCTACAATGAGCAGTTCTTC.

This chain joins TRBV27 and TRBJ2-7, with 10 bases aligning to TRBD1. The CDR3 spans 15 residues. The V and J ends lost 5 bases and 7 bases, in that order; junction bases with no gene match: 11. CDR1 is MNHEY, CDR2 SMNVEV, per germline (reference sequence). The CDR3 reads CASSRQTGGSGEQYF. For the CDR3, the DNA is TGTGCCAGCAGTCGCCAGACAGGGGGCTCGGGTGAGCAGTACTTC.

V gene TRBV12-1 combines with J gene TRBJ2-3; TRBD2 is the table's D call and was not checked against the DNA. TRBV12-1 has pseudogene status. The CDR3 covers 14 residues. In DNA form, the CDR3 reads TGTGCCAGCAGCACACTCCGGGAGGGAGATACGCAGTATTTT. This encodes CASSTLREGDTQYF.

The CDR3 sequence: CASSAWTSGNEQFF. The CDR3 coding sequence is TGTGCCAGCAGTGCATGGACTAGCGGGAATGAGCAGTTCTTC. The chain recombines TRBV2 with TRBJ2-1; TRBD2 agrees at 11 bases. The length of the CDR3 is 14 residues. V shed 4 bases and J 7 bases; nucleotides not matched to a gene: 3. Germline assignment: CDR1 SNHLY and CDR2 FYNNEI.

CDR3 nucleotides: TGTGCCAGCAGTTTATTCGGCGAGCAGTACTTC. As protein: CASSLFGEQYF. The chain carries TRBV27 and TRBJ2-7; D remains unclear. Trimming removed 1 base from V and 6 bases from J, with 4 bases in between. The CDR3 length is 11 residues. In germline, CDR1 is MNHEY, CDR2 SMNVEV (reference sequence).

The V gene is TRBV10-3, the J gene TRBJ2-7; 11 bases match TRBD2. V lost 2 bases and J lost 5; bases outside the gene matches: 2. Per germline, CDR1 ENHRY and CDR2 SYGVKD. CDR3 length equals 14 residues. CDR3 DNA sequence: TGTGCCATCAGTGAGGCGGGACTAGCGGACGAGCAGTACTTC. Translated, it gives CAISEAGLADEQYF.

The V gene is TRBV30, the J gene TRBJ1-6; D remains ambiguous. Looked up from germline, CDR1 is GTSNPN and CDR2 is SVGIG (reference sequence). The CDR3 is 13 residues long. With 5 bases removed from V and 6 bases from J, the gap between germline ends came to 11 bases. In DNA, the CDR3 is TGTGCCTGGGATTCTCAGGCTAATTCACCCCTCCACTTT. It yields the protein CAWDSQANSPLHF.

The chain is built from TRBV19 and TRBJ2-1; D is undetermined. This CDR3 has 12 amino acids. V was trimmed by 3 bases and J by 7 bases, leaving 7 bases between them. CDR1 LNHDA and CDR2 SQIVND come from the germline V gene (reference sequence). CDR3 sequence (DNA): TGTGCCAGTAGTATTCTAGGAAATGAGCAGTTCTTC. Amino acid sequence: CASSILGNEQFF. Looking up the rest from reference TRBV19 and TRBJ2-1 gives the full variable domain: DGGITQSPKYLFRKEGQNVTLSCEQNLNHDAMYWYRQDPGQGLRLIYYSQIVNDFQKGDIAEGYSVSREKKESFPLTVTSAQKNPTAFYLCASSILGNEQFFGPGTRLTVL.

V and J are TRBV5-4 and TRBJ1-1; possibly TRBD1 for D (5 bases). In germline, CDR1 is SGHNT, CDR2 YYREEE (reference sequence). Trimming pared 1 base from V and 1 base from J, leaving 8 bases between. The CDR3 contains 14 residues. CDR3: CASSLSTGNTEAFF. The CDR3 region has the DNA TGTGCCAGCAGCTTGTCCACAGGGAACACTGAAGCTTTCTTT.

V is TRBV10-3 and J is TRBJ1-2, with TRBD1 identical over 9 bases. Germline V gene lookup returns CDR1 ENHRY and CDR2 SYGVKD. With 8 bases clipped from V and 8 bases from J, the junction kept 9 bases outside the gene matches. The CDR3 extends over 13 amino acids. This CDR3 is CAIAEQGARGYTF. In nucleotides, the CDR3 is TGTGCCATCGCGGAACAGGGGGCGCGCGGCTACACCTTC.

The chain employs TRBV6-1 and TRBJ1-5, with D tentatively TRBD1 (5 bases). V was pared by 2 bases and J by 1 base, with 9 bases between. Germline lookup yields CDR1 MNHNS and CDR2 SASEGT. There are 15 residues in the CDR3. The chain's CDR3 is CASSEWGKSNQPQHF. The CDR3 DNA sequence: TGTGCCAGCAGTGAATGGGGCAAAAGCAATCAGCCCCAGCATTTT.

V and J are TRBV28 and TRBJ1-6, with 7 positions matching TRBD1. This CDR3 is 16 amino acids long. The germline CDR1 and CDR2 sequences are MDHEN and SYDVKM. V shed 3 bases and J 6 bases; nucleotides not matched to a gene: 8. In nucleotides, the CDR3 is TGTGCCAGCAGTTTCCCCCTAGGGGGCGGTAATTCACCCCTCCACTTT. The encoded protein is CASSFPLGGGNSPLHF.

The CDR3 DNA sequence: TGTGCCTGGACCCACCTAGCTGGTGAGCAGTTCTTC. Residues: CAWTHLAGEQFF. This chain uses TRBV30 with TRBJ2-1, with D tentatively TRBD2 (5 bases). Germline V gives CDR1 GTSNPN, CDR2 SVGIG (reference sequence). The CDR3 length is 12 residues. The V end lost 4 bases, the J end lost 9 bases, and 13 bases lay between the germline ends.

The rearrangement joins TRBV28 to TRBJ2-7, with D perhaps TRBD1 (5 bases). The ends were cut back, 2 bases at V and 4 bases at J, with 12 bases in the middle. Looked up from germline, CDR1 is MDHEN and CDR2 is SYDVKM. The CDR3 length is 14 residues. CDR3 DNA: TGTGCCAGCAGTTTAAGACAGACGGGTTACGAGCAGTACTTC. Its protein product is CASSLRQTGYEQYF.